One sample yielded the 24 T cell receptor beta chains listed below, sequenced in a study of shared clonotypes between healthy human individuals. TCRdb's table, derived via immunoSEQ multiplex PCR, lists solely in-frame clones and lacks some. The table records approximately 120,000 clones, 68% of them present only once. What was sequenced was memory CD8+ T cells sorted from blood. The subset here: CD45RO+ cells pooled with CCR7-negative TemRA cells. The receptor set was obtained from a woman in her twenties or thirties in good health.

The V and J genes are TRBV19 and TRBJ1-1; 9 bases line up with TRBD1. Germline CDR1 is LNHDA and CDR2 is SQIVND (reference sequence). Trimming removed 8 bases from V and 4 bases from J; junction bases left unmatched: 14. There are 16 residues in the CDR3. The CDR3 DNA is TGTGCCAGTGCGACTCGGGACAGGGTTGAAATCACTGAAGCTTTCTTT. Amino acid sequence: CASATRDRVEITEAFF.

The rearrangement uses TRBV11-2 and TRBJ2-1, with no clear D. V was pared by 0 bases and J by 1 base, with 4 bases between. The CDR3 spans 14 residues. CDR1 is SGHAT, CDR2 FQNNGV, per germline. CDR3 amino acids: CASSLEKSYNEQFF. The CDR3, as DNA: TGTGCCAGCAGCTTAGAAAAGTCCTACAATGAGCAGTTCTTC. The whole variable domain, remainder taken from reference TRBV11-2 and TRBJ2-1, is EAGVAQSPRYKIIEKRQSVAFWCNPISGHATLYWYQQILGQGPKLLIQFQNNGVVDDSQLPKDRFSAERLKGVDSTLKIQPAKLEDSAVYLCASSLEKSYNEQFFGPGTRLTVL.

The V and J genes are TRBV28 and TRBJ2-7; D unclear. Germline CDR1 reads MDHEN; CDR2 reads SYDVKM. V dropped 5 bases and J dropped 2 bases, with 19 bases sitting between them. The CDR3 sequence is 16 residues long. The DNA for the CDR3 is TGTGCCAGCAGTCTAGACCGAGGACCAAAAGCCTACGAGCAGTACTTC. Translated, it gives CASSLDRGPKAYEQYF.

CDR3 bases: TGTGCCAGCAGCCCCAGGGGCGGGCCGTCCTACGAGCAGTACTTC. As protein: CASSPRGGPSYEQYF. The chain joins TRBV7-3 to TRBJ2-7; the D gene is possibly TRBD1 (6 bases). Per germline, CDR1 SGHTA and CDR2 FQGTGA. Trimming pared 5 bases from V and 1 base from J, leaving 15 bases between. The CDR3 extends over 15 amino acids.

The chain uses TRBV25-1 and TRBJ2-3; 9 positions agree with TRBD2. Germline V gene sequence: CDR1 MGHDK, CDR2 SYGVNS. The CDR3 loop spans 15 amino acids. Trimming removed 8 bases from V and 5 bases from J; junction bases left unmatched: 11. The CDR3 spells CASRTSGQVGDTQYF. CDR3 DNA sequence: TGTGCCAGCCGAACTAGCGGGCAGGTGGGAGATACGCAGTATTTT.

Concerning this clone: This likely stems from a read error, as it lies one base from a far larger clone. The genes are TRBV5-4 and TRBJ2-1; 9 bases fit TRBD2. The germline V gene has CDR1 SGHNT and CDR2 YYREEE (reference sequence). CDR3 size: 17 residues. The junction had 8 bases not matched to a gene; V was cut back by 0 bases and J by 4 bases. The CDR3, as DNA: TGTGCCAGCAGCTTGGGGGTTAGCGGGGGAAGATACAATGAGCAGTTCTTC. This translates into CASSLGVSGGRYNEQFF. Full variable domain (remainder filled in from reference TRBV5-4 and TRBJ2-1): ETGVTQSPTHLIKTRGQQVTLRCSSQSGHNTVSWYQQALGQGPQFIFQYYREEENGRGNFPPRFSGLQFPNYSSELNVNALELDDSALYLCASSLGVSGGRYNEQFFGPGTRLTVL.

This clone was counted a few times. The V and J genes are TRBV9 and TRBJ2-1; 8 nucleotides agree with TRBD2. The CDR3 runs 14 residues. CDR1 is SGDLS, CDR2 YYNGEE, per germline. V shed 4 bases, J shed 12 bases, and the junction held 12 bases outside the gene matches. CDR3 nucleotides: TGTGCCAGCAGCTACGGCGGGGGGACTGATGGGCAGTTCTTC. As protein: CASSYGGGTDGQFF.

This sequence joins TRBV18 and TRBJ2-7; 7 bases line up with TRBD1. This CDR3 contains 14 residues. V trimming: 1 base; J trimming: 7 bases; junction bases outside the gene matches: 7. The germline V gene has CDR1 KGHSH and CDR2 LQKENI. As DNA, the CDR3 is TGTGCCAGCTCACCACGACAGGGAATGAGGGAGCAGTACTTC. It specifies CASSPRQGMREQYF.

The chain joins TRBV19 to TRBJ1-3; D gene unclear. CDR1 and CDR2 from the germline V gene are LNHDA and SQIVND (reference sequence). Trimming took off 3 bases at V and 1 base at J, with 10 bases between the two ends. This CDR3 comprises 15 residues. The CDR3 DNA reads as TGTGCCAGTAGTATTCTGGGCAGTTCTGGAAACACCATATATTTT. As protein: CASSILGSSGNTIYF.

The gene calls are TRBV4-1 and TRBJ2-1; no clear D. Deletions cut 4 bases from V and 9 bases from J, with 19 bases between. The germline CDR1 and CDR2 sequences are MGHRA and YSYEKL. There are 15 residues in the CDR3. The CDR3 bases are TGCGCCAGCAGCCCCACCCCGGTAGGGCTGAGTGAGCAGTTCTTC. It codes for CASSPTPVGLSEQFF.

The CDR3 DNA is TGCGCCAGCAGCTTGGGCGGGACAGGTCCTGAAAAACTGTTTTTT. The encoded protein is CASSLGGTGPEKLFF. The chain is built from TRBV5-1 and TRBJ1-4; 8 nucleotides line up with TRBD1. The CDR3 is 15 residues long. The V gene end was trimmed by 0 bases and the J gene end by 7 bases; junction bases not matched to a gene: 5. CDR1 is SGHRS, CDR2 YFSETQ, per germline. The variable domain in full, completed from reference TRBV5-1 and TRBJ1-4, reads KAGVTQTPRYLIKTRGQQVTLSCSPISGHRSVSWYQQTPGQGLQFLFEYFSETQRNKGNFPGRFSGRQFSNSRSEMNVSTLELGDSALYLCASSLGGTGPEKLFFGSGTQLSVL.

The rearrangement links TRBV6-5 to TRBJ2-7; 7 nucleotides align to TRBD1. CDR3 length: 16 residues. V shed 0 bases and J 2 bases; nucleotides not matched to a gene: 7. Germline assignment: CDR1 MNHEY and CDR2 SVGAGI. In DNA form, the CDR3 reads TGTGCCAGCAGTTACTCGATGGCAGGGGGAGCCTACGAGCAGTACTTC. Translated: CASSYSMAGGAYEQYF.

This chain connects TRBV6-1 to TRBJ2-2; 9 bases agree with TRBD1. V shed 8 bases and J 6 bases; nucleotides not matched to a gene: 7. Per germline, CDR1 MNHNS and CDR2 SASEGT. The CDR3 length is 14 residues. The CDR3 spells CASHGQGHAGELFF. In DNA form, the CDR3 reads TGTGCCAGCCACGGACAGGGGCATGCCGGGGAGCTGTTTTTT.

The chain uses TRBV4-1 and TRBJ2-7; 7 nucleotides align to TRBD1. The V gene end was trimmed by 5 bases and the J gene end by 3 bases; junction bases not matched to a gene: 7. CDR3 length: 14 residues. Germline V gene data show CDR1 as MGHRA and CDR2 as YSYEKL. The CDR3 DNA reads as TGCGCCAGCAGCTTCCGGGACAGAAGCTACGAGCAGTACTTC. Residues: CASSFRDRSYEQYF.

V and J are TRBV13 and TRBJ2-7, with D perhaps matching TRBD1 (6 bases). CDR1 PRHDT and CDR2 FYEKMQ come from the germline V gene (reference sequence). This CDR3 contains 14 residues. The ends were cut back, 3 bases at V and 2 bases at J, with 11 bases in the middle. CDR3 DNA: TGTGCCAGCAGCTTGGTAGGACAGACCTACGAGCAGTACTTC. Translated, it gives CASSLVGQTYEQYF.

There are many counts of this clone. The rearrangement links TRBV5-1 to TRBJ2-1; D call uncertain. CDR3 size: 15 residues. V was shortened by 4 bases and J by 4 bases, with 15 bases between the two germline ends. Per the germline V gene, CDR1 is SGHRS and CDR2 is YFSETQ. The CDR3 region is CASSRTQNRYNEQFF. The DNA of the CDR3 is TGCGCCAGCAGCCGGACCCAGAACCGGTACAATGAGCAGTTCTTC. Supplemented by reference TRBV5-1 and TRBJ2-1, the full variable domain reads KAGVTQTPRYLIKTRGQQVTLSCSPISGHRSVSWYQQTPGQGLQFLFEYFSETQRNKGNFPGRFSGRQFSNSRSEMNVSTLELGDSALYLCASSRTQNRYNEQFFGPGTRLTVL.

V and J are TRBV5-4 and TRBJ2-7, with a possible D match to TRBD1 (5 bases). Trimming shortened V by 3 bases and J by 4 bases, and 20 bases separated the two germline ends. In germline, CDR1 is SGHNT, CDR2 YYREEE (reference sequence). The CDR3 consists of 16 residues. The CDR3 is CASSSDPEGEPYEQYF. For the CDR3, the DNA is TGTGCCAGCAGCTCTGACCCCGAAGGGGAACCTTACGAGCAGTACTTC. The full variable domain, rest sourced from reference TRBV5-4 and TRBJ2-7, is ETGVTQSPTHLIKTRGQQVTLRCSSQSGHNTVSWYQQALGQGPQFIFQYYREEENGRGNFPPRFSGLQFPNYSSELNVNALELDDSALYLCASSSDPEGEPYEQYFGPGTRLTVT.

There are many counts of this clone. The chain employs TRBV28 and TRBJ1-4; TRBD1 matches at 7 bases. The CDR3 spans 14 residues. J was trimmed by 4 bases and V by 4 bases; bases with no gene match: 3. Per the germline V gene, CDR1 is MDHEN and CDR2 is SYDVKM. The CDR3 reads CASSWGQSNEKLFF. DNA of the CDR3: TGTGCCAGCAGTTGGGGACAGAGTAATGAAAAACTGTTTTTT. Full variable domain (rest looked up from reference TRBV28 and TRBJ1-4): DVKVTQSSRYLVKRTGEKVFLECVQDMDHENMFWYRQDPGLGLRLIYFSYDVKMKEKGDIPEGYSVSREKKERFSLILESASTNQTSMYLCASSWGQSNEKLFFGSGTQLSVL.

The V gene is TRBV7-9, the J gene TRBJ2-5; D ambiguous. The CDR3 is made up of 14 amino acids. Germline V gives CDR1 SEHNR, CDR2 FQNEAQ (reference sequence). V was cut by 2 bases and J by 2 bases, with 9 bases left in between. The CDR3 loop is CASSLRSAQETQYF. The CDR3 nucleotides read TGTGCCAGCAGCTTAAGGAGCGCACAAGAGACCCAGTACTTC.

V usage is TRBV15 and J usage is TRBJ2-1; no reliable D call. CDR3 length: 15 residues. Per the germline V gene, CDR1 is LNHNV and CDR2 is YYDKDF (reference sequence). V was trimmed by 0 bases and J by 3 bases, leaving 9 bases between them. The CDR3 nucleotides are TGTGCCACCAGCAGAGATCGTACGGGCTACAATGAGCAGTTCTTC. This sequence encodes CATSRDRTGYNEQFF.

The table lists this clone with a count of one. The chain employs TRBV29-1 and TRBJ2-7, with no clear D. The CDR3 is 12 residues long. In germline, CDR1 is SQVTM, CDR2 ANQGSEA. The germline V and J ends were trimmed by 0 bases and 4 bases, with 7 bases remaining between them. Written as DNA, the CDR3 is TGCAGCGTTGAAGATCGCCATTACGAGCAGTACTTC. Protein: CSVEDRHYEQYF.

CDR3 bases: TGTGCCAGCAGTCCCCGACAGAGGAACACTGAAGCTTTCTTT. Encoded protein: CASSPRQRNTEAFF. The V call is TRBV6-1, the J call TRBJ1-1; perhaps TRBD1 as D (5 bases). Germline assignment: CDR1 MNHNS and CDR2 SASEGT. The CDR3 covers 14 residues. Trimming stripped 5 bases from V and 1 base from J, with 11 bases between.

The rearrangement uses TRBV25-1 and TRBJ2-1; D ambiguous. The CDR3 is made up of 15 amino acids. Trimming took off 7 bases at V and 4 bases at J, with 17 bases between the two ends. CDR1 and CDR2 (germline): MGHDK, SYGVNS. CDR3 sequence (DNA): TGTGCCAGCACAGCCAGCGACGGATCTTACAATGAGCAGTTCTTC. As protein: CASTASDGSYNEQFF.

This chain joins TRBV28 and TRBJ1-5, with D unresolved. The CDR3 sequence is 17 residues long. Germline values: CDR1 MDHEN, CDR2 SYDVKM. Between the trimmed V and J ends, which lost 3 bases and 0 bases, there was a span of 15 bases. The DNA of the CDR3 is TGTGCCAGCAGTTTTTCCCTGTGGCTCTATAGCAATCAGCCCCAGCATTTT. Translation: CASSFSLWLYSNQPQHF.